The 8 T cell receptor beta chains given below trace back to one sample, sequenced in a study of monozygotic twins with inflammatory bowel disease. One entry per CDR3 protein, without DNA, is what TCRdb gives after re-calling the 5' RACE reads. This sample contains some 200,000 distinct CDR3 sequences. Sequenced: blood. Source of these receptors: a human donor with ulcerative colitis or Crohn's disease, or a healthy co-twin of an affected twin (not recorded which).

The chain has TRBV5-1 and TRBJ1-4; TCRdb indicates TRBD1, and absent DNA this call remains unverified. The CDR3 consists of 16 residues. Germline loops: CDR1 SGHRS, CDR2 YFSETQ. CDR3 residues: CASSLGFGTVSEKLFF.

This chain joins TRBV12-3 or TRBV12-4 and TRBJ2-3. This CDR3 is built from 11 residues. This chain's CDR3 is CASSLFGTQYF.

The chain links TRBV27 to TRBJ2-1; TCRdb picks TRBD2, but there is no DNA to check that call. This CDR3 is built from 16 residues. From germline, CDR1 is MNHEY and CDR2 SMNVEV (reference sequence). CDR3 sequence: CASSLNTALSYNEQFF.

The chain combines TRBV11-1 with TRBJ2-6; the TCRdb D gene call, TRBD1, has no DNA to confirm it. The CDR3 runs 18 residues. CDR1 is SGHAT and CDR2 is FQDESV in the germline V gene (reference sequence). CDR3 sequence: CASSLGQGAYSGANVLTF.

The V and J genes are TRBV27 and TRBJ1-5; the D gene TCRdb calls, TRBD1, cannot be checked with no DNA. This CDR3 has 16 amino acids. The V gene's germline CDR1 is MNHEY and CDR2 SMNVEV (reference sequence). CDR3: CASRARDRDYNQPQHF.

CDR3: CASSLRADGLEQYF. The V and J genes are TRBV12-3 or TRBV12-4 and TRBJ2-7. The CDR3 runs to 14 residues.

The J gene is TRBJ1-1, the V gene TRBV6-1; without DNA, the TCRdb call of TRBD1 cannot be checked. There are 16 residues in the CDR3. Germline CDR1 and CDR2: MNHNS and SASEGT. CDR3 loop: CASSDIRGSLNTEAFF.

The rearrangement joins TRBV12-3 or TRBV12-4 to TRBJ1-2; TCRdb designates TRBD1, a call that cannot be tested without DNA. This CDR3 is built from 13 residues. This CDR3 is CASGWGENYGYTF.